What follows are 20 T cell receptor beta chains derived from one specimen sequenced in a study of cytomegalovirus exposure and HLA in healthy donors. Primers included in the PCR were 60 Vbeta and 13 Jbeta primers. Profiling relied on immunoSEQ multiplex PCR, and the TCRdb table lists in-frame clones only, not all of them. The data contain approximately 170,000 clones, 68% of them singletons. What was sequenced was PBMCs. These receptors came from a man aged 50 to 59 in good health and CMV-seronegative.

The chain combines TRBV5-1 with TRBJ2-3; 7 bases map to TRBD1. CDR3 length equals 14 residues. CDR1 is SGHRS and CDR2 is YFSETQ in the germline V gene. V lost 5 bases, J lost 4 bases, and 7 bases stayed unmatched. CDR3 amino acids: CASSNPDRADTQYF. CDR3 in DNA: TGCGCCAGCAGTAACCCTGACAGGGCAGATACGCAGTATTTT.

The table lists this clone with a few counts. The gene calls are TRBV6-5 and TRBJ2-2; 9 bases map to TRBD2. The J segment lost 6 bases and the V segment lost 2 bases, leaving 4 bases of the junction unmatched. Germline loops: CDR1 MNHEY, CDR2 SVGAGI. This CDR3 is 15 amino acids long. Here the CDR3 reads CASSYVAGGPGELFF. CDR3 bases: TGTGCCAGCAGTTACGTGGCGGGGGGGCCCGGGGAGCTGTTTTTT.

The V and J genes are TRBV10-2 and TRBJ2-4, with TRBD1 matching over 12 bases. In germline, CDR1 is WSHSY, CDR2 SAAADI. The CDR3 runs 17 residues. V shed 5 bases, J shed 3 bases, and the junction held 8 bases outside the gene matches. CDR3 protein: CASSRGTGGSGKNIQYF. As DNA, the CDR3 is TGCGCCAGCAGTCGGGGGACAGGGGGCTCGGGCAAAAACATTCAGTACTTC.

This CDR3 is CASSYSDISYNSPLHF. The CDR3 DNA reads as TGTGCCAGCAGTTACTCCGACATCTCCTATAATTCACCCCTCCACTTT. The chain employs TRBV6-6 and TRBJ1-6; D gene ambiguous. This CDR3 is built from 16 residues. V dropped 0 bases and J dropped 0 bases, with 6 bases sitting between them. Per the germline V gene, CDR1 is MNHNY and CDR2 is SVGAGI (reference sequence).

On this clone: This CDR3 is also generated by other DNA sequences in the sample. This rearrangement joins TRBV6-5 to TRBJ1-2; D is unclear. Germline CDR1 reads MNHEY; CDR2 reads SVGAGI. Trimming cost V 4 bases and J 3 bases, with 6 bases left between them. The CDR3 has 12 residues. The CDR3 reads CASSSGYYGYTF. The CDR3 nucleotides read TGTGCCAGCAGTTCCGGGTACTATGGCTACACCTTC.

The chain links TRBV7-2 to TRBJ1-5; 8 bases are a match to TRBD1. The ends lost 5 bases at V and 6 bases at J; junction bases unmatched: 6. CDR1 and CDR2 from the germline V gene are SGHTA and FQGNSA. The CDR3 covers 14 residues. This chain's CDR3 is CASSVRGRGQPQHF. The CDR3 region has the DNA TGTGCCAGCAGCGTCAGGGGGCGCGGTCAGCCCCAGCATTTT.

The V gene is TRBV6-1, the J gene TRBJ1-3; D is ambiguous. The CDR3 is made up of 11 amino acids. Trimming removed 8 bases from V and 9 bases from J, with 11 bases in between. Germline V CDR1 and CDR2: MNHNS, SASEGT. The CDR3 sequence: CASSLGTTIYF. The CDR3 DNA reads TGTGCCAGCTCCCTCGGTACCACCATATATTTT.

This chain joins TRBV5-1 and TRBJ2-7, with TRBD1 matching over 8 bases. The CDR3 consists of 15 residues. V dropped 4 bases and J dropped 0; count of bases not matched to a gene: 6. Germline V gene sequence: CDR1 SGHRS, CDR2 YFSETQ. The CDR3 DNA is TGCGCCAGCAGCGCTCCCGGGACAGGCTCCTACGAGCAGTACTTC. Its translation is CASSAPGTGSYEQYF. The full variable domain, in which reference TRBV5-1 and TRBJ2-7 provide the parts outside the CDR3, is KAGVTQTPRYLIKTRGQQVTLSCSPISGHRSVSWYQQTPGQGLQFLFEYFSETQRNKGNFPGRFSGRQFSNSRSEMNVSTLELGDSALYLCASSAPGTGSYEQYFGPGTRLTVT.

The J gene is TRBJ2-6, the V gene TRBV19, with 8 bases that match TRBD1. Trimming took 5 bases from V and 0 from J; bases not matched to a gene: 12. The CDR3 is 19 amino acids. CDR1 LNHDA and CDR2 SQIVND come from the germline V gene (reference sequence). The CDR3 nucleotides are TGTGCCAGTAGTGTCTCCCCAGGGGGCGTGGGCTCTGGGGCCAACGTCCTGACTTTC. Translating it yields CASSVSPGGVGSGANVLTF.

The sample holds a few counts of this clone. The chain uses TRBV7-2 and TRBJ2-2; the match to TRBD1 covers 8 bases. The CDR3 runs to 16 residues. V lost 5 bases to trimming and J lost 1 base; unmatched junction nucleotides: 6. Looked up from germline, CDR1 is SGHTA and CDR2 is FQGNSA. CDR3 DNA: TGTGCCAGCAGCCTCGCCGGGACAGGGAACACCGGGGAGCTGTTTTTT. Residues: CASSLAGTGNTGELFF.

The CDR3 sequence is CASSLTSAVPGELFF. CDR3 sequence (DNA): TGTGCCAGCAGCTTGACTAGCGCCGTTCCTGGGGAGCTGTTTTTT. This chain connects TRBV5-4 to TRBJ2-2; 7 bases map to TRBD2. The V segment lost 1 base and the J segment 8 bases; nucleotides outside the gene matches: 8. The CDR3 totals 15 residues. Germline V gives CDR1 SGHNT, CDR2 YYREEE (reference sequence).

The chain combines TRBV29-1 with TRBJ1-1; 9 bases are a match to TRBD1. There are 13 residues in the CDR3. CDR1 and CDR2 (germline): SQVTM, ANQGSEA. Trimming removed 4 bases from V and 10 bases from J; junction bases left unmatched: 10. The CDR3 nucleotides are TGCAGCGTTGGGGAGACAGGGGGGAGAAGAGCTTTCTTT. It codes for CSVGETGGRRAFF.

To note about this clone: Other DNA variants within this sample encode the same CDR3. V is TRBV28 and J is TRBJ1-4, with 8 bases fitting TRBD1. This CDR3 region has 14 residues. V lost 6 bases, J lost 7 bases, and 7 bases stayed unmatched. Germline CDR1 is MDHEN and CDR2 is SYDVKM. CDR3 nucleotides: TGTGCCAGCAGCCCAGCAGGGGGCGGTGAAAAACTGTTTTTT. Protein sequence: CASSPAGGGEKLFF.

This clone has only one observation. J is TRBJ2-5 and V is TRBV7-9, with D possibly TRBD1 on 6 matching bases. The CDR3 runs to 13 residues. Germline V gene lookup returns CDR1 SEHNR and CDR2 FQNEAQ (reference sequence). The germline V and J ends were trimmed by 5 bases and 5 bases, with 12 bases remaining between them. In DNA form, the CDR3 reads TGTGCCAGCAGCCCCACAGGGACCGAGACCCAGTACTTC. Its translation is CASSPTGTETQYF.

J is TRBJ2-2 and V is TRBV19; maybe TRBD2 (5 bases). Trimming took 2 bases from V and 10 from J, leaving 11 bases between them. This CDR3 region has 13 residues. Germline values: CDR1 LNHDA, CDR2 SQIVND (reference sequence). CDR3 sequence reads: CASSILRGLELFF. CDR3 nucleotide sequence: TGTGCCAGTAGTATATTAAGAGGACTGGAGCTGTTTTTT.

CDR3 coding DNA: TGTGCCAGCAGCGATCCGGGGAGGGCTGGCAATGAGCAGTTCTTC. Protein sequence: CASSDPGRAGNEQFF. V gene TRBV7-9 combines with J gene TRBJ2-1; 7 nucleotides line up with TRBD2. Germline V gene lookup returns CDR1 SEHNR and CDR2 FQNEAQ (reference sequence). The CDR3 is made up of 15 amino acids. V trimming: 5 bases; J trimming: 6 bases; junction bases outside the gene matches: 10.

This clone appeared a few times. V and J are TRBV4-3 and TRBJ1-3; TRBD1 aligns across 9 bases. The germline V gene has CDR1 LGHNA and CDR2 YSLEER. Losses at the gene ends were 6 bases for V and 4 bases for J; bases not matched to a gene: 13. This CDR3 has 17 amino acids. CDR3 sequence: CASSPGQGLKGGNTIYF. In DNA form, the CDR3 reads TGCGCCAGCAGTCCGGGACAGGGCCTTAAAGGCGGAAACACCATATATTTT.

The V gene is TRBV6-4, the J gene TRBJ2-1; TRBD2 might be the D (6 bases). Trimming removed 0 bases at V and 5 bases at J, with 14 bases between. Germline V CDR1 and CDR2: MRHNA, SNTAGT. The CDR3 length is 16 residues. This CDR3 is CASSDSWDLQNNEQFF. The CDR3 DNA is TGTGCCAGCAGTGACTCGTGGGACTTGCAGAACAATGAGCAGTTCTTC.

This clone was observed a single time. The J gene is TRBJ1-4, the V gene TRBV11-1; the D is unclear. CDR1 and CDR2 (germline): SGHAT, FQDESV (reference sequence). The germline V and J ends were trimmed by 3 bases and 8 bases, with 10 bases remaining between them. This CDR3 has 13 residues. CDR3 nucleotide sequence: TGTGCCAGCAGCTTGACATTAGGCGAAAAACTGTTTTTT. Translating it yields CASSLTLGEKLFF.

Only one count was recorded for this clone. This chain connects TRBV29-1 to TRBJ2-3; weak D call: TRBD2 (5 bases). Germline lookup yields CDR1 SQVTM and CDR2 ANQGSEA. Trimming took off 1 base at V and 0 bases at J, with 5 bases between the two ends. The CDR3 totals 13 residues. The chain's CDR3 is CSVEAGSTDTQYF. The CDR3 DNA follows: TGCAGCGTTGAAGCGGGGAGCACAGATACGCAGTATTTT.